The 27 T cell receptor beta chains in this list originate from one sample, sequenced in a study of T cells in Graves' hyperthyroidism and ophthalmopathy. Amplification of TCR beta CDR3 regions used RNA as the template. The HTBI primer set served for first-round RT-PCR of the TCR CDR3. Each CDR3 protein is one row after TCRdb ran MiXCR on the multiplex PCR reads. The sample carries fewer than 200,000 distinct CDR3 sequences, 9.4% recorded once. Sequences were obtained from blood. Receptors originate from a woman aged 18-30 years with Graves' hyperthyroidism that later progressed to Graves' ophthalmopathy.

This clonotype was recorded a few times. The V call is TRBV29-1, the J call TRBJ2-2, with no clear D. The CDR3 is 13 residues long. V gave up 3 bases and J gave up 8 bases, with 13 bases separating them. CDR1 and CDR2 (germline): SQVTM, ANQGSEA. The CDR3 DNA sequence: TGCAGCGTTGAGGCGAAATATAGGGGGGAGCTGTTTTTT. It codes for CSVEAKYRGELFF.

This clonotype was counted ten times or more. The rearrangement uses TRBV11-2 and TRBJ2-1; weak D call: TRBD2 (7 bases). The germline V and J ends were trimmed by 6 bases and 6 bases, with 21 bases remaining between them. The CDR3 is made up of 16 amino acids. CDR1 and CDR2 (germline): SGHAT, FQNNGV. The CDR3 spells CASSYPRGAPVNEQFF. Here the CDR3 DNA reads TGTGCCAGCAGTTACCCCCGGGGGGCCCCAGTCAATGAGCAGTTCTTC.

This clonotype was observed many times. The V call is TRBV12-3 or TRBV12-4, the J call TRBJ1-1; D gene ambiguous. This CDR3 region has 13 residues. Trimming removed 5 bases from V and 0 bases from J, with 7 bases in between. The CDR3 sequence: CASSGIVNTEAFF. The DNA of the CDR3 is TGTGCCAGCAGTGGAATCGTGAACACTGAAGCTTTCTTT.

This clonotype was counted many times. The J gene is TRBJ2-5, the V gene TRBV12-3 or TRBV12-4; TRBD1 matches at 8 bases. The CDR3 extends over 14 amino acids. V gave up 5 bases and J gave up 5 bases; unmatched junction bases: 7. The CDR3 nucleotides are TGTGCCAGCAGTATCCTCCGACAGGGGGAGACCCAGTACTTC. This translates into CASSILRQGETQYF.

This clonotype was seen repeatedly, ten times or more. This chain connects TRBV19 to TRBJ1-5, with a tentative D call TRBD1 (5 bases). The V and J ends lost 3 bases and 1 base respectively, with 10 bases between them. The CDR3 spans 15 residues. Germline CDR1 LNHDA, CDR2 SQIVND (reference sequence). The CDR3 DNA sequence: TGTGCCAGTAGTATTTGGGGGACCAGCAATCAGCCCCAGCATTTT. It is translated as CASSIWGTSNQPQHF. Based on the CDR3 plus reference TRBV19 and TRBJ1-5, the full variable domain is DGGITQSPKYLFRKEGQNVTLSCEQNLNHDAMYWYRQDPGQGLRLIYYSQIVNDFQKGDIAEGYSVSREKKESFPLTVTSAQKNPTAFYLCASSIWGTSNQPQHFGDGTRLSIL.

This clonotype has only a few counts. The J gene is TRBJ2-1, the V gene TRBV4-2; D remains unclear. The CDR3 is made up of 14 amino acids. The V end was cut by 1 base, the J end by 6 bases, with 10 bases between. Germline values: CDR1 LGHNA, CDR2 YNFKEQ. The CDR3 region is CASSQGMDGNEQFF. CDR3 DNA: TGTGCCAGCAGCCAAGGGATGGACGGCAATGAGCAGTTCTTC.

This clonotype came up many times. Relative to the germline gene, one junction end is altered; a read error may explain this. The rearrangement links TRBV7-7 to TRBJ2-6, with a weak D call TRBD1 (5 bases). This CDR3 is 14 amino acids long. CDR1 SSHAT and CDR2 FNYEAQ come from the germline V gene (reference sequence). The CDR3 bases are TGTGCTAGCAGCGTAGGGGTCGGGGCCAACGTCCTGACTTTC. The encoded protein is CASSVGVGANVLTF.

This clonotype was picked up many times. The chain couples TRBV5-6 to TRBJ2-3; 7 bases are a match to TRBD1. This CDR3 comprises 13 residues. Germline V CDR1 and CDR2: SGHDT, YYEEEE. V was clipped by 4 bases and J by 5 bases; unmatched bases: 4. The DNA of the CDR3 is TGTGCCAGCAGCCGACAGGGAGAAGATACGCAGTATTTT. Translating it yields CASSRQGEDTQYF.

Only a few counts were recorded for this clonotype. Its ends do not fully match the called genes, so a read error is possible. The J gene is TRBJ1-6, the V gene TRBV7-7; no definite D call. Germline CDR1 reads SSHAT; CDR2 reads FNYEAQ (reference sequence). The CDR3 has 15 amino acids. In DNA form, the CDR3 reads TGTGCTAGCAGCTTGCAGATGGAGAGTAATTCACCCCTCCACTTT. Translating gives CASSLQMESNSPLHF. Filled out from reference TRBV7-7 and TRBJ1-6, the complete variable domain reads GAGVSQSPRYKVTKRGQDVTLRCDPISSHATLYWYQQALGQGPEFLTYFNYEAQPDKSGLPSDRFSAERPEGSISTLTIQRTEQRDSAMYRCASSLQMESNSPLHFGNGTRLTVT.

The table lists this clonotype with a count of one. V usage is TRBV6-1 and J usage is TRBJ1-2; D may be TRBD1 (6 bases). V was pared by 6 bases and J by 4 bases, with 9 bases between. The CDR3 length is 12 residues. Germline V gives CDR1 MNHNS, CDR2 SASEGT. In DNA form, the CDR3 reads TGTGCCAGCAGACTACAGGGCTATGGCTACACCTTC. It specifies CASRLQGYGYTF.

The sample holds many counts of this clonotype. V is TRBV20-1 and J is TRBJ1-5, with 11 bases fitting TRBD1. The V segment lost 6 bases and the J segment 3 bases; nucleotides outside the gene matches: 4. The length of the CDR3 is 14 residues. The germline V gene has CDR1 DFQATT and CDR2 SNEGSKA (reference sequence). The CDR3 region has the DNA TGCAGTGCAGGACAGGGGGCGGCCAATCAGCCCCAGCATTTT. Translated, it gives CSAGQGAANQPQHF.

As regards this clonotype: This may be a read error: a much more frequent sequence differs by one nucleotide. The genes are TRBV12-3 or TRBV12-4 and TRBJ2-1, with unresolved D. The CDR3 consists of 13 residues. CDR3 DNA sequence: TGTGCCGGCAGTTTAACTATCTACAATGAGCAGTTCTTC. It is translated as CAGSLTIYNEQFF.

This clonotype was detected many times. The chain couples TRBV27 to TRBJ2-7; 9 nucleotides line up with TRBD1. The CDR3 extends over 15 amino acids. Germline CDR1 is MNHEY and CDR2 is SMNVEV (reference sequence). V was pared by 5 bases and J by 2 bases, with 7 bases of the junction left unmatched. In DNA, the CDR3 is TGTGCCAGCAGTCTCGGGACAGGGATTACCTACGAGCAGTACTTC. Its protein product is CASSLGTGITYEQYF.

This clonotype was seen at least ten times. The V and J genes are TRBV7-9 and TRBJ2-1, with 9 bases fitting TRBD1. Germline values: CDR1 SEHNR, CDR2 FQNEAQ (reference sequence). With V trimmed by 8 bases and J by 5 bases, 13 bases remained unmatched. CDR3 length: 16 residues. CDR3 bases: TGTGCCAGCGGACCCAGCGGGACAGGGAAACACAATGAGCAGTTCTTC. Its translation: CASGPSGTGKHNEQFF.

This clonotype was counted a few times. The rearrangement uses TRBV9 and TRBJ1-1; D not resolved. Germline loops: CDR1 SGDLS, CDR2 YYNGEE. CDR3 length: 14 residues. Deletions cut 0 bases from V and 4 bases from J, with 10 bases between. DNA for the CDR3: TGTGCCAGCAGCGTAGGTGGTAAGGGCACTGAAGCTTTCTTT. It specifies CASSVGGKGTEAFF.

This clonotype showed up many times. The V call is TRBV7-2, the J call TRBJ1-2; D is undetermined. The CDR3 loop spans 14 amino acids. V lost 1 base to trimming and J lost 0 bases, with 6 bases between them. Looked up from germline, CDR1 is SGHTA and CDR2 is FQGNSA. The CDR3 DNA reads TGTGCCAGCAGCTTAGTTCATGCTAACTATGGCTACACCTTC. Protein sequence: CASSLVHANYGYTF.

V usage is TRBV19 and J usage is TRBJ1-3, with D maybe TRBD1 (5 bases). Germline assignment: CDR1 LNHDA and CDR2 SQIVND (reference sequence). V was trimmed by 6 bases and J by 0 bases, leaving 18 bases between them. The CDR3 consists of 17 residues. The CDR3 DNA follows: TGTGCCAGTAGCTGGTCGAGGACAAGAATCTCTGGAAACACCATATATTTT. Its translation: CASSWSRTRISGNTIYF.

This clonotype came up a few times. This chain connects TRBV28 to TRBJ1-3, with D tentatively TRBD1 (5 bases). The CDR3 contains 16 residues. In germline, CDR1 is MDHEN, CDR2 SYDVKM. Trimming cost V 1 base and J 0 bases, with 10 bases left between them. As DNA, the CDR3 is TGTGCCAGCAGTTTATTCTCCAGGGTCTCTGGAAACACCATATATTTT. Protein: CASSLFSRVSGNTIYF. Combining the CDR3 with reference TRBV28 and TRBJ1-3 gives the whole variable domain DVKVTQSSRYLVKRTGEKVFLECVQDMDHENMFWYRQDPGLGLRLIYFSYDVKMKEKGDIPEGYSVSREKKERFSLILESASTNQTSMYLCASSLFSRVSGNTIYFGEGSWLTVV.

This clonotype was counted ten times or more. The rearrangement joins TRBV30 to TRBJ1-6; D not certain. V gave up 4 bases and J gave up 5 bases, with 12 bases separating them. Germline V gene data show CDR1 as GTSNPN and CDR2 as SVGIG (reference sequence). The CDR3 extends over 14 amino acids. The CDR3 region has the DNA TGTGCCTGGACTATTAATAGGGATAATTCACCCCTCCACTTT. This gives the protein CAWTINRDNSPLHF.

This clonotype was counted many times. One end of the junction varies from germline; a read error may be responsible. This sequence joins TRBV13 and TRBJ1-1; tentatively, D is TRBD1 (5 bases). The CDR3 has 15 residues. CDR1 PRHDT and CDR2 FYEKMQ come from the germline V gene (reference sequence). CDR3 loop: CASTLTGSPNTEAFF. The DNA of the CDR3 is TGTGCCAGCACCTTAACAGGTTCCCCGAACACTGAAGCTTTCTTT.

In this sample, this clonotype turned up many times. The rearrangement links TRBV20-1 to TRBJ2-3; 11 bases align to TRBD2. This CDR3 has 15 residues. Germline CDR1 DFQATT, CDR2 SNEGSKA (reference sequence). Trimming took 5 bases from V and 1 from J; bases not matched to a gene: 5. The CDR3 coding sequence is TGCAGTGCTGAAACTAGCGGGAGAGGCACAGATACGCAGTATTTT. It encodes CSAETSGRGTDTQYF.

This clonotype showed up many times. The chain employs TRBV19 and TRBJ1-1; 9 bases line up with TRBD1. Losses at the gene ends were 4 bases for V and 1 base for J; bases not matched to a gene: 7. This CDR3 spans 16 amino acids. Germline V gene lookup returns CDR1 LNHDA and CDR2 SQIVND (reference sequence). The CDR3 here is CASSRGTGRANTEAFF. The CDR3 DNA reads TGTGCCAGTAGTAGGGGGACAGGGAGGGCGAACACTGAAGCTTTCTTT.

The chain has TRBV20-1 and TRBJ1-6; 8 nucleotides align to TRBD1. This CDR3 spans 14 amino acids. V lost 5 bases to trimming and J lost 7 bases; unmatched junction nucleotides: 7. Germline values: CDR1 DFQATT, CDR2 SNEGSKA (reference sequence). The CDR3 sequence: CSAGYRGLNSPLHF. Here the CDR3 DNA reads TGCAGTGCTGGATACAGGGGGTTAAATTCACCCCTCCACTTT.

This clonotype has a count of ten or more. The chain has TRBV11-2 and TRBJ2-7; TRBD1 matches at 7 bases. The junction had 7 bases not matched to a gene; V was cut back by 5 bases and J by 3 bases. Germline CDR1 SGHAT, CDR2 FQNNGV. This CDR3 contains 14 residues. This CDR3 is CASSAGDRLYEQYF. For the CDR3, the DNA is TGTGCCAGCAGCGCCGGGGACAGACTCTACGAGCAGTACTTC.

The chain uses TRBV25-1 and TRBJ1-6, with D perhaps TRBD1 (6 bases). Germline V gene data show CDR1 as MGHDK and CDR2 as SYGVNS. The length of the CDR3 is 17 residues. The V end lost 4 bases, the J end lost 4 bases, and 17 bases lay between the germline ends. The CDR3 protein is CASSVYDRKAYNSPLHF. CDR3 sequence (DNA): TGTGCCAGCAGTGTTTACGACAGGAAGGCGTATAATTCACCCCTCCACTTT.

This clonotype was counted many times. The CDR3 nucleotides read TGTGCCACCAGTGGAAGCGGGGGGGCCAATAACAATGAGCAGTTCTTC. Translating it yields CATSGSGGANNNEQFF. V is TRBV24-1 and J is TRBJ2-1; 10 bases fit TRBD2. This CDR3 is built from 16 residues. Germline V gene sequence: CDR1 KGHDR, CDR2 SFDVKD. The junction had 8 bases not matched to a gene; V was cut back by 5 bases and J by 5 bases.

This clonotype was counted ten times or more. In DNA, the CDR3 is TGTGCCAGCAGTTACAGGGCAGGGGTTGTCTACGAGCAGTACTTC. Protein product: CASSYRAGVVYEQYF. This chain uses TRBV6-5 with TRBJ2-7; maybe TRBD1 (6 bases). Looked up from germline, CDR1 is MNHEY and CDR2 is SVGAGI. The V end was cut by 2 bases, the J end by 3 bases, with 14 bases between. The length of the CDR3 is 15 residues.